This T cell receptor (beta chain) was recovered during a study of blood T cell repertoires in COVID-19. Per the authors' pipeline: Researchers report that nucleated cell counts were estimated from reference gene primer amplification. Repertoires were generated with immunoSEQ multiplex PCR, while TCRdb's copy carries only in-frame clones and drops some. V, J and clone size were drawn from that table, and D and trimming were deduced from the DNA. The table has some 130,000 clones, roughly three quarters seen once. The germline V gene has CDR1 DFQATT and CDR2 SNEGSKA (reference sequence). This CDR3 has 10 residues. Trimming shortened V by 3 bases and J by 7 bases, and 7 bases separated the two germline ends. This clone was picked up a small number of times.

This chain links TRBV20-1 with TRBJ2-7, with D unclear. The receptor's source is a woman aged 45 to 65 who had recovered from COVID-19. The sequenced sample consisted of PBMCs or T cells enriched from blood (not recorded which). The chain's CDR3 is CSASNLEQYF. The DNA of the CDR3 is TGCAGTGCTAGCAACTTAGAGCAGTACTTC.